The 14 T cell receptor beta chains below were found in one sample sequenced in a study of Tregs in tolerant kidney transplant recipients. TCRdb's copy holds only in-frame clones and misses some; the assay was immunoSEQ multiplex PCR. This sample has 80,000 or so clones, with roughly nine tenths found just once. The nonmyeloablative bone marrow transplants came from related graft donors, with transient mixed chimerism. Source: CD4+ T cells from blood (PBMCs), taken 24 months after the transplant. The receptors were sampled from a human patient who received a combined kidney and bone marrow transplant. A share of the T cells may be of graft donor origin.

The V gene is TRBV5-1, the J gene TRBJ2-5, with 11 bases aligning to TRBD2. V shed 2 bases and J 2 bases; nucleotides not matched to a gene: 5. The CDR3 extends over 16 amino acids. Germline CDR1 is SGHRS and CDR2 is YFSETQ. The CDR3 region is CASSFLAGGTQETQYF. The CDR3 DNA follows: TGCGCCAGCAGCTTCCTAGCGGGGGGCACACAAGAGACCCAGTACTTC.

The chain recombines TRBV11-3 with TRBJ2-2, with TRBD2 matching over 11 bases. Trimming took 4 bases from V and 1 from J; bases not matched to a gene: 8. Looked up from germline, CDR1 is SGHNT and CDR2 is YENEEA. The CDR3 runs 18 residues. The CDR3, as DNA: TGTGCCAGCAGCTCGGGGCCCGGACTAGCGGGGAACACCGGGGAGCTGTTTTTT. Protein: CASSSGPGLAGNTGELFF.

The chain is built from TRBV2 and TRBJ2-1; 7 bases agree with TRBD2. The germline V gene has CDR1 SNHLY and CDR2 FYNNEI. The CDR3 has 15 residues. The V gene end was trimmed by 0 bases and the J gene end by 4 bases; junction bases not matched to a gene: 3. The CDR3 region is CASSEAGLLYNEQFF. Written as DNA, the CDR3 is TGTGCCAGCAGTGAAGCGGGACTACTTTACAATGAGCAGTTCTTC.

J is TRBJ2-1 and V is TRBV11-2; 11 positions match TRBD2. The ends lost 3 bases at V and 7 bases at J; junction bases unmatched: 2. CDR1 and CDR2 from the germline V gene are SGHAT and FQNNGV. This CDR3 contains 14 residues. The CDR3 nucleotides are TGTGCCAGCAGCTTTCGACTAGCGGGGAATGAGCAGTTCTTC. Protein sequence: CASSFRLAGNEQFF.

The chain is built from TRBV5-4 and TRBJ2-3; 10 bases fit TRBD2. CDR1 and CDR2 from the germline V gene are SGHNT and YYREEE (reference sequence). This CDR3 has 16 amino acids. Unmatched junction bases numbered 13, after V lost 10 bases and J lost 2 bases. CDR3 region: CAVASGGVNPTDTQYF. In DNA, the CDR3 is TGTGCCGTCGCCAGCGGGGGGGTGAACCCCACAGATACGCAGTATTTT.

Turning to this clone: Additional DNA sequences in this sample encode the identical CDR3. The rearrangement joins TRBV5-1 to TRBJ1-2; D may be TRBD1 (5 bases). Trimming removed 0 bases from V and 1 base from J, with 7 bases in between. CDR3 size: 14 residues. Germline V gene data show CDR1 as SGHRS and CDR2 as YFSETQ. The CDR3 bases are TGCGCCAGCAGCTTGGGGCAGGGTAACTATGGCTACACCTTC. Amino acids: CASSLGQGNYGYTF.

The CDR3 loop is CASSFAGGEYNEQFF. In nucleotides, the CDR3 is TGTGCCAGCAGTTTCGCGGGGGGGGAGTACAATGAGCAGTTCTTC. The chain couples TRBV6-5 to TRBJ2-1, with TRBD2 matching over 9 bases. The CDR3 consists of 15 residues. Germline CDR1 is MNHEY and CDR2 is SVGAGI. Losses at the gene ends were 4 bases for V and 4 bases for J; bases not matched to a gene: 5.

The chain has TRBV28 and TRBJ1-5, with 11 bases fitting TRBD1. CDR3 length: 15 amino acids. V was clipped by 0 bases and J by 6 bases; unmatched bases: 1. From germline, CDR1 is MDHEN and CDR2 SYDVKM. Here the CDR3 DNA reads TGTGCCAGCAGTTTATGGGACAGGGGGCGTCAGCCCCAGCATTTT. Its protein product is CASSLWDRGRQPQHF.

The chain is built from TRBV5-1 and TRBJ2-1; 8 bases align to TRBD2. This CDR3 spans 15 amino acids. CDR1 and CDR2 (germline): SGHRS, YFSETQ. V was pared by 3 bases and J by 7 bases, with 9 bases of the junction left unmatched. The DNA for the CDR3 is TGCGCCAGCAGCTACACTAGCGGCTTAGTTAATGAGCAGTTCTTC. Encoded protein: CASSYTSGLVNEQFF.

The CDR3 spells CASSLRGFPGGGQYF. The CDR3 bases are TGTGCCAGCAGTTTACGGGGATTCCCAGGGGGCGGGCAGTACTTC. V usage is TRBV27 and J usage is TRBJ2-5; 8 nucleotides line up with TRBD1. Per germline, CDR1 MNHEY and CDR2 SMNVEV (reference sequence). The V segment lost 2 bases and the J segment 11 bases; nucleotides outside the gene matches: 13. The CDR3 runs 15 residues.

This clone occurred once. J is TRBJ2-5 and V is TRBV29-1, with D maybe TRBD1 (5 bases). Germline V CDR1 and CDR2: SQVTM, ANQGSEA. V shed 6 bases and J shed 1 base, with 12 bases lying between them. This CDR3 has 13 residues. The CDR3 reads CSVARQLQETQYF. The DNA of the CDR3 is TGCAGCGTCGCCCGACAGCTCCAAGAGACCCAGTACTTC.

This sequence joins TRBV27 and TRBJ2-2, with TRBD2 matching over 11 bases. The V segment lost 4 bases and the J segment 3 bases; nucleotides outside the gene matches: 4. From germline, CDR1 is MNHEY and CDR2 SMNVEV (reference sequence). The CDR3 covers 16 residues. For the CDR3, the DNA is TGTGCCAGCAGTTCTTATAGCGGGAGGGACACCGGGGAGCTGTTTTTT. It translates to CASSSYSGRDTGELFF.

The gene calls are TRBV9 and TRBJ2-7; TRBD2 matches at 9 bases. Trimming cost V 4 bases and J 6 bases; bases outside gene matches: 8. The CDR3 is made up of 14 amino acids. The germline CDR1 and CDR2 sequences are SGDLS and YYNGEE. The CDR3 sequence is CASSKAGGRLEQYF. The CDR3 region has the DNA TGTGCCAGCAGCAAAGCGGGAGGTAGACTCGAGCAGTACTTC.

J is TRBJ1-1 and V is TRBV6-1; D gene unclear. The CDR3 runs 15 residues. Per germline, CDR1 MNHNS and CDR2 SASEGT. V shed 2 bases and J shed 8 bases, with 18 bases lying between them. The CDR3 loop is CASSEIVTRNNEAFF. CDR3 DNA: TGTGCCAGCAGTGAAATCGTAACGAGAAATAACGAAGCTTTCTTT.